This passage covers 7 T cell receptor beta chains from one sample sequenced in a study of CD8+ T cells in alopecia areata. The authors extracted RNA and reverse transcribed it into cDNA as the sequencing template. The table came from immunoSEQ multiplex PCR; TCRdb's copy has only in-frame clones and leaves some out. Of about 130,000 clones in the sample, roughly 53% were seen once. The source was CD4+ T cells sorted from blood, collected at week 0. These receptors were obtained from a human donor with alopecia areata.

This clone was seen just once. The rearrangement joins TRBV30 to TRBJ2-6; D is possibly TRBD1 (6 bases). This CDR3 is 17 amino acids long. CDR1 and CDR2 (germline): GTSNPN, SVGIG (reference sequence). Trimming took off 4 bases at V and 0 bases at J, with 16 bases between the two ends. In DNA, the CDR3 is TGTGCCTGGACCAGTCCCGGGACAACCTCTGGGGCCAACGTCCTGACTTTC. The encoded protein is CAWTSPGTTSGANVLTF. Combining the CDR3 with reference TRBV30 and TRBJ2-6 gives the whole variable domain SQTIHQWPATLVQPVGSPLSLECTVEGTSNPNLYWYRQAAGRGLQLLFYSVGIGQISSEVPQNLSASRPQDRQFILSSKKLLLSDSGFYLCAWTSPGTTSGANVLTFGAGSRLTVL.

This clone turned up a few times. The J gene is TRBJ2-1, the V gene TRBV29-1, with TRBD2 as a possible D gene (5 bases). Germline assignment: CDR1 SQVTM and CDR2 ANQGSEA. V dropped 5 bases and J dropped 0 bases, with 11 bases sitting between them. This CDR3 spans 14 amino acids. CDR3 residues: CSVLDSTSYNEQFF. Written as DNA, the CDR3 is TGCAGCGTTCTGGACTCAACCTCCTACAATGAGCAGTTCTTC.

The chain has TRBV6-6 and TRBJ2-3; TRBD1 or TRBD2 may be the D gene (6 bases each). The CDR3 loop spans 13 amino acids. The germline gives CDR1 MNHNY, CDR2 SVGAGI (reference sequence). Trimming removed 7 bases from V and 1 base from J, with 9 bases in between. CDR3 bases: TGTGCCAGCAAGGGGGGTCGCACAGATACGCAGTATTTT. It is translated as CASKGGRTDTQYF.

The CDR3 bases are TGCAGCGTTGAATCGATCAGGAAGCGGGCCCCCTATAATTCACCCCTCCACTTT. Its protein is CSVESIRKRAPYNSPLHF. The rearrangement uses TRBV29-1 and TRBJ1-6; D call uncertain. V lost 2 bases, J lost 2 bases, and 19 bases lay in between. Germline CDR1 SQVTM, CDR2 ANQGSEA. This CDR3 is 18 amino acids long.

The CDR3 loop is CASSAGYNEQFF. The CDR3 DNA sequence: TGTGCCAGCAGTGCAGGGTACAATGAGCAGTTCTTC. The rearrangement joins TRBV2 to TRBJ2-1, with a possible D match to TRBD1 (5 bases). The CDR3 has 12 residues. Trimming pared 4 bases from V and 4 bases from J, leaving 5 bases between. CDR1 is SNHLY, CDR2 FYNNEI, per germline.

This clone was detected only once. V gene TRBV29-1 combines with J gene TRBJ1-6; unclear D gene. Per the germline V gene, CDR1 is SQVTM and CDR2 is ANQGSEA. The length of the CDR3 is 12 residues. Trimming removed 4 bases from V and 6 bases from J, with 7 bases in between. This CDR3 is CSVGEPNSPLHF. The DNA for the CDR3 is TGCAGCGTTGGGGAGCCTAATTCACCCCTCCACTTT.

This chain links TRBV5-4 with TRBJ2-5; D may be TRBD1 (5 bases). The CDR3 covers 13 residues. Between the trimmed V and J ends, which lost 1 base and 3 bases, there was a span of 7 bases. The germline V gene encodes CDR1 SGHNT and CDR2 YYREEE (reference sequence). The CDR3 loop is CASSLTDKETQYF. The CDR3 coding sequence is TGTGCCAGCAGCTTGACGGACAAAGAGACCCAGTACTTC.